This TCR beta chain is from a study of blood T cell repertoires in COVID-19. Some clones are missing from TCRdb's copy, which holds only in-frame ones; the method was immunoSEQ multiplex PCR. The repertoire holds fewer than 250,000 clones, with 80% to 90% as singletons. Germline V CDR1 and CDR2: SGHRS, YFSETQ. V lost 4 bases and J lost 2, with 10 bases in between. CDR3 length equals 14 residues. Sequencing was carried out using PBMCs or T cells enriched from blood (not recorded which). The sequence came from a woman in her thirties or forties who had been exposed to COVID-19. The chain links TRBV5-1 to TRBJ2-1, with D hard to call. In DNA form, the CDR3 reads TGCGCCAGCAGCGTGGGTCCCGCCTACAATGAGCAGTTCTTC. Its translation: CASSVGPAYNEQFF.